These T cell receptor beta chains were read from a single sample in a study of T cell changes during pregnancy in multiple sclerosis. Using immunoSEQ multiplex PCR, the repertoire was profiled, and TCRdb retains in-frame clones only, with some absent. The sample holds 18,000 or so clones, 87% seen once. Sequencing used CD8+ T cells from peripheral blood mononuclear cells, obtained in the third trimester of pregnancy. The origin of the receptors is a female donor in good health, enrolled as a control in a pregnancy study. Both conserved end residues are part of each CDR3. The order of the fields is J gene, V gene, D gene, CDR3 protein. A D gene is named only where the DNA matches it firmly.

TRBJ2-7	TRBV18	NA	CASSPPQGYEQYF
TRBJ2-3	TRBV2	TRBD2	CASSPPAGGTDTQYF
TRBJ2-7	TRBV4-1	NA	CASSHPGETEQYF
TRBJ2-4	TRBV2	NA	CAKAEGTKNIQYF
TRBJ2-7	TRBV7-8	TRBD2	CASSQGLAGGPYEQYF
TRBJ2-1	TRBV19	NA	CASSLGPREQFF
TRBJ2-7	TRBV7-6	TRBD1	CASSPGQGKGYEQYF
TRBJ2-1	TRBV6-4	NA	CASSEQGDYNEQFF
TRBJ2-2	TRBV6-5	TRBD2	CASTREAGVPGELFF
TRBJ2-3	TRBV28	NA	CASSLRGSTDTQYF
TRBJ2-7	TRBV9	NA	CASSVGGSGAYEQYF
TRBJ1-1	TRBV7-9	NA	CASSLPVDEAFF
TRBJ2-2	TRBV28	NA	CASSPTGNTGELFF
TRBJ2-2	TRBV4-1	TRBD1	CASSQRQGITGELFF
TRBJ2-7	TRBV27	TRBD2	CASSLDASGYEQYF
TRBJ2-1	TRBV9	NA	CASSVVSNEQFF
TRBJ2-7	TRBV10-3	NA	CAIRPPGADQYEQYF
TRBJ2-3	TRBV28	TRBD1	CASSLTGGLDTQYF
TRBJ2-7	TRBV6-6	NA	CASSYSLQDETYEQYF
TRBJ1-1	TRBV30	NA	CAWNGGNTEAFF
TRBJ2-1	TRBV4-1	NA	CASSQAKGYNEQFF
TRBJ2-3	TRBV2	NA	CASSELATSTDTQYF
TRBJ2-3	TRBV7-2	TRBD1	CASSTRTGTGTDTQYF
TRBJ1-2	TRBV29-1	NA	CSVTTGEDGYTF
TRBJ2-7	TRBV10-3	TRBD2	CAISESGGDSSYEQYF
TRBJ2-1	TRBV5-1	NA	CASSLGQDEQFF
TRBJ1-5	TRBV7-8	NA	CASSSYRIGQGRQPQHF
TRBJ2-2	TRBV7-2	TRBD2	CASSSRDYLTGELFF
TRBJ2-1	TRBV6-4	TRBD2	CASSELAGGHNEQFF
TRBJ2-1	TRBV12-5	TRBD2	CASSGPGLALEGGEQFF
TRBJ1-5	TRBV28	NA	CASSYINSNQPQHF
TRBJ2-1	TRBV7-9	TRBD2	CASSPGLAHYNEQFF
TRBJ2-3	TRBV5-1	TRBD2	CASSLGGLAGKRHTQYF
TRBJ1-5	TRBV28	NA	CASSLWGSQPQHF
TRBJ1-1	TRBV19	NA	CASSPTQAESTEAFF
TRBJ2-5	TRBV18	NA	CASSPATGLKTQYF
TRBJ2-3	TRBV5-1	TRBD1	CASSLLGQGGDTQYF
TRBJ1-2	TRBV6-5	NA	CASRGWGLQEGYTF
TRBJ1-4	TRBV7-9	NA	CASSNGQPNEKLFF
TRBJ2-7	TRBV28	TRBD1	CASKDRGSHEQYF